The subject of this entry is one T cell receptor beta chain. Its antigen is not yet known. It has no much larger one-base neighbor in the sample; base qualities were not kept. This sample is drawn from a study of CD8 T cells in ankylosing spondylitis (dated 2017 in TCRdb). Regarding the research as a whole: The study profiled T cell receptor beta repertoires in healthy donors and ankylosing spondylitis patients to find disease-linked TCR variants. In total, the full study cohort was made up of some 110 healthy donors and about two dozen ankylosing spondylitis patients. Samples of peripheral blood were taken, and for ankylosing spondylitis patients, synovial fluid was collected as well.

The CDR3 has 15 amino acids, counting the end cysteine and phenylalanine. The CDR3 DNA has 45 bases and is translated from base 1. CDR1 SNHLY and CDR2 FYNNEI are derived from the germline V gene. V is clipped by 3 bases and J by 0 bases, and the sequence between their germline boundaries is 11 bases long. Results and caveats for the whole study, not just this receptor: The disease-linked clones were reported to be significantly enriched in matched synovial fluid samples from ankylosing spondylitis patients. Some of the motif variants had been reported before in the synovial fluid and blood of reactive arthritis patients, a finding that suggests common disease-initiation mechanisms. The disease-linked clones had a CD8+ phenotype and were found at relatively low frequencies in peripheral blood. Blood from ankylosing spondylitis patients appeared to be characterized by a TCR beta motif composed of 7 to 9 highly homologous amino acid variants.

Sequenced using an Illumina HiSeq 2500. Quantitative 5'-RACE with molecular barcodes was used to prepare TCR beta libraries. As for how the authors treated the data: To identify disease-linked TCR variants, a new computational method was used, one built on a probabilistic model of VDJ rearrangement. Using fastp at Q25 and MiXCR, TCRdb reprocessed the public reads and kept productive beta chains. Rows with one shared CDR3 protein collapse into an entry with the most common genes and DNA. Here the V and J calls rest on TCRdb's processing, not on the authors' analysis. The sample records around 450,000 distinct CDR3 sequences, roughly 26% of which are singletons. 0.85% to 1% of the sample rests with the top ten.

The chain joins TRBV2 to TRBJ2-5, with TRBD1 as a weak D call on 5 bases. Sequencing used blood, either unsorted or a sorted T cell fraction (not recorded which). The source of this sequence is a male donor with ankylosing spondylitis. The nucleotide sequence reads as follows: TGTGCCAGCAGTGAGCAAGGGGCCCACCAAGAGACCCAGTACTTC. Its protein reads: CASSEQGAHQETQYF.